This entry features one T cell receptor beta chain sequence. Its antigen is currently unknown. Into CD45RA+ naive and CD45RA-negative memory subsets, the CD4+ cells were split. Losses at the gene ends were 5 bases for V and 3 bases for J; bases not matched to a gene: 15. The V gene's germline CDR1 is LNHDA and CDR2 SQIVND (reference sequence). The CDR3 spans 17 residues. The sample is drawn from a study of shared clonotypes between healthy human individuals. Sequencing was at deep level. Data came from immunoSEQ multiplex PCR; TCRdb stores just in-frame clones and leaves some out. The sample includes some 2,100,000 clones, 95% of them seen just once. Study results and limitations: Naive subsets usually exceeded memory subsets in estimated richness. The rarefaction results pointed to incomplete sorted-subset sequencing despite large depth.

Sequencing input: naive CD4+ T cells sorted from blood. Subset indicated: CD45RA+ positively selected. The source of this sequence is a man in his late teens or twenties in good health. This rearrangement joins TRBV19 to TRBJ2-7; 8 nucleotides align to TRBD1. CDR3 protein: CASSSLIGTGSFYEQYF. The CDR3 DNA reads TGTGCCAGTAGTTCCTTGATAGGGACAGGATCTTTCTACGAGCAGTACTTC.